The following is a T cell receptor (beta chain) sequence with its context. Which antigen it targets is not known. The input lacks base qualities; no much larger clone sits a single base away. The immunoSEQ Assay was the method used to sequence TCRbeta CDR3 regions. After extraction, genomic DNA underwent amplification by bias-controlled multiplex PCR, followed by high-throughput sequencing. The paper's processing steps were these. Collapsing and filtering of sequences were performed to quantify the absolute abundance of each unique TCRbeta CDR3 region. T cell fraction was estimated by normalizing TCRbeta template counts to usable DNA, which was measured by amplifying reference genes present in all nucleated cells. Repertoire TCRs were annotated as SARS-CoV-2-specific by exact matching of V gene, CDR3 amino acid sequence and J gene to a known reactive TCR set. The reference SARS-CoV-2 TCR set was obtained from MIRA and was filtered for enrichment in COVID-19-positive ImmuneCODE repertoires, whereby public or cross-reactive TCRs were removed. Drawing on the MIRA antigens, annotated TCRs were analysed further at the level of specific ORF or position within ORF. Depth was the summed frequency of annotated unique rearrangements, while breadth was defined as annotated unique rearrangements over total unique productive rearrangements. TCR breadth was compared between groups using two-sided Wilcoxon rank-sum tests. The table was pulled from immuneACCESS by TCRdb, which kept in-frame rearrangements only. Such tables lose some clones; where checked, under half of the loss comes from unresolved V genes, and the rest has no known cause. V and J calls and clone size are those listed in that table; D and trimming were worked out from the DNA. In this sample the table shows roughly 420,000 clones, nearly 90% of which occur a single time. The leading ten clones occupy about 2.5% of the sample.

V is trimmed back by 1 base and J by 3 bases, and the junction contains 1 base that no gene match accounts for. Looking up the germline V gene yields CDR1 SGHRS and CDR2 YFSETQ. From cysteine to phenylalanine, the CDR3 is 14 amino acids long. Here the CDR3 DNA is all that survives: 42 bases in frame from base 1. These data belong to a study of Ad26.COV2.S vaccination and SARS-CoV-2 variants (TCRdb year 2021). As for the study more broadly: Vaccine-arm donors came from COV1001, a multicentre, randomized, double-blind, placebo-controlled phase I-IIa trial of Ad26.COV2.S in healthy adults. Dosing of Ad26.COV2.S was intramuscular, at either 5x10^10 or 1x10^11 viral particles, delivered as one shot or as two shots spaced 56 days apart. TCRbeta repertoire sequencing served as the tool for gauging how specific and how broad the SARS-CoV-2-reactive T cell receptors were following Ad26.COV2.S vaccination. A total of 32 samples were included in the TCR-sequenced set, comprising 19 Ad26.COV2.S vaccine recipients, 5 placebo recipients and 8 SARS-CoV-2 convalescent individuals. Trial participants were randomized into five groups of five, in which low-dose or high-dose Ad26.COV2.S was given once or twice, or placebo was given on both occasions. Investigators did not know the trial group allocation while performing experiments and assessing outcomes.

The sample's treatment or condition label is to be understood as: approximately 18 received Ad26.COV2.S at low or high dose, single or two shots; about 5 received placebo; per-sample allocation not given. Repertoires of vaccine and placebo recipients were sequenced from samples collected on day 63 after the first injection. Cohort 1b enrolled about 25 adults aged 18-55 years at a single site in Boston, USA, between 29 July and 7 August 2020. Ad26.COV2.S was a replication-incompetent adenovirus type 26 vector that expressed a prefusion-stabilized SARS-CoV-2 spike protein derived from the original Wuhan strain. Study-wide conclusions, independent of this receptor: Comparable non-spike TCR breadth was observed between vaccine and placebo recipients, consistent with only spike being contained in the vaccine. The study was not powered for comparison of responses between vaccine doses or regimens. It was noted by the authors that total T cell responses may have been underestimated by the TCR breadth and depth analyses. After vaccination, substantial breadth of spike-specific CD8+ and CD4+ T cell responses was reported. Compared with placebo recipients, Ad26.COV2.S recipients showed higher spike-specific TCR breadth (P = 0.0014).

The TCR sequence derives from a person aged 18-60 years who received the Ad26.COV2.S COVID-19 vaccine or a placebo. This sequence uses TRBV5-1 and TRBJ1-3, and TRBD1 matches 7 of the central bases. Material: peripheral blood, obtained in a trial of Ad26.COV2.S vaccine versus placebo. The bases read TGCGCCAGCAGCTTGACAGGGGATGGAAACACCATATATTTT. This encodes CASSLTGDGNTIYF.